This is a list of T cell receptor beta chains from one sample in a study of STAT3 mutations in large granular lymphocyte leukemia. Sequencing used immunoSEQ multiplex PCR; TCRdb keeps in-frame clones, though not all of them. The sample comprises roughly 10,000 clones, 54% of which are singletons, and approximately 8.9% rests with the top ten. Input material: peripheral blood mononuclear cells. Receptor source: a boy between 10 and 17 years old with T-cell large granular lymphocyte leukemia. Some clones in this sample may be carry-over from other donors' samples. Both conserved end residues are part of each CDR3. D genes are given only for firm matches. Size values are once, few and many counts, or a class for expanded clones, and some rows have none.

J gene | V gene | D gene | clone size | CDR3 protein | CDR3 DNA
TRBJ2-3 | TRBV5-1 | TRBD2 | - | CASSDTAGGTDTQYF | TGCGCCAGCAGCGACACAGCGGGAGGCACAGATACGCAGTATTTT
TRBJ2-2 | TRBV7-9 | - | - | CASSFGSHGELFF | TGTGCCAGCAGCTTCGGTTCACACGGGGAGCTGTTTTTT
TRBJ1-6 | TRBV30 | - | few | CAWSIDSNSPLHF | TGTGCCTGGAGTATAGACAGCAATTCACCCCTCCACTTT
TRBJ1-5 | TRBV10-3 | - | few | CAISRGDNQPQHF | TGTGCCATCAGCCGGGGGGACAATCAGCCCCAGCATTTT
TRBJ2-1 | TRBV2 | - | - | CASSGGRLGAYNEQFF | TGTGCCAGCAGTGGTGGGCGTCTAGGGGCCTACAATGAGCAGTTCTTC
TRBJ2-5 | TRBV6-1 | - | - | CATSGTGETQYF | TGTGCCACCTCCGGGACCGGAGAGACCCAGTACTTC
TRBJ2-7 | TRBV6-1 | - | - | CASDMTENYEQYF | TGTGCCAGCGACATGACGGAGAACTACGAGCAGTACTTC
TRBJ2-7 | TRBV5-4 | TRBD1 | - | CASSLRGQRMYEQYF | TGTGCCAGCAGCTTGAGGGGACAGAGAATGTACGAGCAGTACTTC
TRBJ2-7 | TRBV5-1 | - | - | CASSLFGGQAYEQYF | TGCGCCAGCAGCTTGTTCGGGGGTCAGGCCTACGAGCAGTACTTC
TRBJ1-2 | TRBV29-1 | TRBD1 | few | CSVEDRDRPYGYTF | TGCAGCGTTGAAGATAGGGACAGACCTTATGGCTACACCTTC
TRBJ1-1 | TRBV7-9 | TRBD1 | - | CASSATGAHTEAFF | TGTGCCAGCAGCGCGACAGGGGCTCACACTGAAGCTTTCTTT
TRBJ2-3 | TRBV9 | TRBD2 | once | CASSVSSGGPADTQYF | TGTGCCAGCAGCGTTTCTAGCGGGGGGCCGGCAGATACGCAGTATTTT
TRBJ2-5 | TRBV5-4 | - | - | CASSRGTSETQYF | TGTGCCAGCAGCCGAGGGACATCCGAGACCCAGTACTTC
TRBJ1-4 | TRBV5-1 | TRBD1 | - | CASTLQGGGEKLFF | TGCGCCAGCACCTTGCAGGGGGGAGGAGAAAAACTGTTTTTT
TRBJ1-2 | TRBV5-6 | - | few | CASSSDTVYGYTF | TGTGCCAGCAGCTCGGACACTGTCTATGGCTACACCTTC
TRBJ2-7 | TRBV27 | TRBD2 | - | CASSLLPTSGRREQYF | TGTGCCAGCAGTTTACTCCCCACTAGCGGGAGACGCGAGCAGTACTTC
TRBJ1-2 | TRBV5-6 | - | few | CASSWGRGTYGYTF | TGTGCCAGCAGCTGGGGACGCGGGACCTATGGCTACACCTTC
TRBJ2-1 | TRBV25-1 | TRBD2 | - | CASSSLAGSLDEQFF | TGTGCCAGCAGTTCCCTAGCGGGGTCCCTCGATGAGCAGTTCTTC
TRBJ2-7 | TRBV30 | - | few | CAWSVLRGDEQYF | TGTGCCTGGAGTGTTTTAAGGGGGGACGAGCAGTACTTC
TRBJ1-4 | TRBV20-1 | - | - | CSAPDNEKLFF | TGCAGTGCACCGGACAACGAAAAACTGTTTTTT
TRBJ1-1 | TRBV5-1 | - | - | CASSLGQATEAFF | TGCGCCAGCAGCTTGGGACAAGCGACTGAAGCTTTCTTT
TRBJ2-3 | TRBV7-9 | - | - | CASSHSRSTDTQYF | TGTGCCAGCAGCCATAGCAGAAGCACAGATACGCAGTATTTT
TRBJ2-2 | TRBV5-4 | - | - | CASSFRGYTGELFF | TGTGCCAGCAGCTTCCGGGGGTACACCGGGGAGCTGTTTTTT
TRBJ2-6 | TRBV2 | - | - | CASSLGAGANVLTF | TGTGCCAGCTCCCTAGGGGCTGGGGCCAACGTCCTGACTTTC
TRBJ2-3 | TRBV5-4 | TRBD2 | - | CASSLSSGGALDTQYF | TGTGCCAGCAGCTTGTCTAGCGGGGGGGCATTAGATACGCAGTATTTT
TRBJ1-2 | TRBV5-1 | TRBD1 | - | CASSWGQGVYGYTF | TGCGCCAGCAGCTGGGGACAGGGGGTTTATGGCTACACCTTC
TRBJ2-3 | TRBV7-9 | TRBD2 | - | CASSILAGGADTQYF | TGTGCCAGCAGCATACTAGCGGGTGGTGCAGATACGCAGTATTTT
TRBJ1-1 | TRBV18 | - | - | CASSPQGASRNTEAFF | TGTGCCAGCTCACCACAAGGGGCCAGTAGGAACACTGAAGCTTTCTTT
TRBJ1-5 | TRBV30 | - | few | CASGATDNQPQHF | TGTGCCTCGGGGGCTACAGACAATCAGCCCCAGCATTTT
TRBJ2-7 | TRBV6-6 | - | few | CASKASSYEQYF | TGTGCCAGCAAGGCGAGCTCCTACGAGCAGTACTTC
TRBJ2-7 | TRBV30 | - | few | CAWSVTGWEAYEQYF | TGTGCCTGGAGTGTAACAGGGTGGGAGGCCTACGAGCAGTACTTC
TRBJ2-1 | TRBV18 | TRBD1 | - | CASSLGQGYYNEQFF | TGTGCCAGCTCACTGGGACAGGGCTACTACAATGAGCAGTTCTTC
TRBJ2-5 | TRBV30 | - | - | CAWSVKVETQYF | TGTGCCTGGAGTGTTAAGGTAGAGACCCAGTACTTC
TRBJ2-4 | TRBV5-6 | TRBD1 | once | CASSTQGVRNIQYF | TGTGCCAGCAGCACTCAGGGGGTGAGGAACATTCAGTACTTC
TRBJ2-7 | TRBV28 | TRBD1 | - | CASSLRQGVRYEQYF | TGTGCCAGCAGTTTAAGGCAGGGGGTCCGGTACGAGCAGTACTTC
TRBJ2-7 | TRBV30 | - | - | CAWSPRLGGPIYEQYF | TGTGCCTGGAGTCCCCGGCTGGGTGGACCCATATACGAGCAGTACTTC
TRBJ1-3 | TRBV12-5 | - | once | CASGLVSTIYF | TGTGCTAGTGGTTTGGTCAGCACCATATATTTT
TRBJ2-7 | TRBV7-8 | - | few | CASSSVAGDFEQYF | TGTGCCAGCAGCTCAGTGGCAGGGGATTTCGAGCAGTACTTC
TRBJ2-5 | TRBV30 | - | - | CAWSRNGETQYF | TGTGCCTGGAGTCGTAATGGTGAGACCCAGTACTTC
TRBJ2-6 | TRBV18 | TRBD1 | few | CASSLGTAGANVLTF | TGTGCCAGCTCCCTCGGGACAGCTGGGGCCAACGTCCTGACTTTC
TRBJ1-6 | TRBV7-6 | TRBD1 | - | CASSSRQGDSPLHF | TGTGCCAGCAGCTCCCGACAGGGCGATTCACCCCTCCACTTT
TRBJ2-7 | TRBV7-8 | TRBD2 | - | CASSLVAGGGYEQYF | TGTGCCAGCAGCTTAGTTGCGGGGGGGGGCTACGAGCAGTACTTC
TRBJ2-1 | TRBV7-9 | TRBD1 | - | CASSLATGFSSYNEQFF | TGTGCCAGCAGCTTGGCGACAGGGTTTAGCTCCTACAATGAGCAGTTCTTC
TRBJ2-7 | TRBV30 | - | - | CAWKRITGNYEQYF | TGTGCCTGGAAGCGGATAACCGGGAACTACGAGCAGTACTTC
TRBJ2-1 | TRBV5-1 | - | - | CASSLAIGINEQFF | TGCGCCAGCAGCTTGGCTATAGGAATCAATGAGCAGTTCTTC
TRBJ2-7 | TRBV29-1 | TRBD1 | - | CSSRKGAQTRGYEQYF | TGCAGCTCACGGAAGGGGGCGCAGACAAGAGGCTACGAGCAGTACTTC
TRBJ1-2 | TRBV7-9 | TRBD1 | few | CASSSRGLLYGYTF | TGTGCCAGCAGCTCCAGGGGGTTGCTCTATGGCTACACCTTC
TRBJ2-1 | TRBV10-2 | TRBD2 | - | CASSEAGGLYNEQFF | TGCGCCAGCAGTGAAGCGGGAGGGCTCTACAATGAGCAGTTCTTC
TRBJ1-1 | TRBV7-4 | - | - | CASSSVRRQGKGEAFF | TGTGCCAGCAGCTCGGTGCGCAGGCAGGGAAAGGGTGAAGCTTTCTTT
TRBJ2-5 | TRBV28 | - | - | CASSAPYPGTQYF | TGTGCCAGCAGTGCACCCTACCCGGGGACCCAGTACTTC
TRBJ2-5 | TRBV28 | - | - | CASSLAQETQYF | TGTGCCAGCAGTTTAGCCCAAGAGACCCAGTACTTC
TRBJ1-6 | TRBV18 | - | few | CASSPGSSYNSPLHF | TGTGCCAGCTCTCCCGGGTCCTCCTATAATTCACCCCTCCACTTT
TRBJ1-2 | TRBV7-2 | TRBD1 | - | CASSLALFSRDRGNYGYTF | TGTGCCAGCAGCTTAGCGCTGTTTTCTAGGGACAGGGGTAACTATGGCTACACCTTC
TRBJ2-7 | TRBV5-1 | - | few | CASSLAGEQYF | TGCGCCAGCAGCTTGGCTGGGGAGCAGTACTTC